What follows is one T cell receptor (beta chain) and its context. The data derive from a study of response to subunit inactivated influenza vaccine. The CDR3 is 14 residues long. The J segment lost 4 bases and the V segment lost 6 bases, leaving 6 bases of the junction unmatched. TCRdb re-analysed the RT-PCR reads in MiXCR, keeping a single row per CDR3 protein. The data show 650,000 to 800,000 distinct CDR3 sequences, with over 11% seen just once and 6% to 8% held by the top ten. The clonotype was recovered from a man aged 50-60 years who received an inactivated influenza vaccine. Material: PBMCs from blood, obtained less than 15 days before vaccination. The chain is built from TRBV12-3 or TRBV12-4 and TRBJ2-1; TRBD2 matches 7 bases. Written as DNA, the CDR3 is TGTGCCAGCAGGGTTAGCGGGTCATACAATGAGCAGTTCTTC. It encodes CASRVSGSYNEQFF.